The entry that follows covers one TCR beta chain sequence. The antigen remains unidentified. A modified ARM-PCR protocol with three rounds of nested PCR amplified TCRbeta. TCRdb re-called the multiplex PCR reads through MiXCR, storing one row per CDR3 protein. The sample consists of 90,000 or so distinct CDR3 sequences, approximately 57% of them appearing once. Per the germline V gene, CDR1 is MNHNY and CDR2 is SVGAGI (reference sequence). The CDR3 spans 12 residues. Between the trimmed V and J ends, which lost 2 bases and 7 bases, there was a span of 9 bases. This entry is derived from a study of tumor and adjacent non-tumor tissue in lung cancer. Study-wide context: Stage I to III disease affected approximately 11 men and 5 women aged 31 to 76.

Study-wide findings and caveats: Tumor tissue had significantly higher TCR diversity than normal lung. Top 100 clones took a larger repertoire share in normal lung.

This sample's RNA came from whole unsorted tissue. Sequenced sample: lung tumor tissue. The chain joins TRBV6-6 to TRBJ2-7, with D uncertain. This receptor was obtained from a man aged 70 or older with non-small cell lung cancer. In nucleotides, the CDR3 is TGTGCCAGCAGTTACAGGGTGGAAGAGCAGTACTTC. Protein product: CASSYRVEEQYF.